This entry is about one T cell receptor (beta chain). The source of the sample is a study of blood T cell repertoires in COVID-19. About the research overall: PBMCs, B-cell-depleted T cells, or T cells provided the cDNA or gDNA that made up the material.

The V and J ends lost 0 bases and 7 bases, in that order; junction bases with no gene match: 11. CDR3 length: 17 residues. In germline, CDR1 is KGHSH, CDR2 LQKENI. Authors' processing steps: How many nucleated cells were present was estimated from reference gene primer amplification. Assay used: immunoSEQ multiplex PCR; TCRdb lists only in-frame clones, some missing. V and J calls and clone size are given by that table; D and trimming were obtained from the DNA. This sample yields approximately 70,000 clones, of which 87% are seen a single time; 6% to 7% belongs to the top ten. The chain uses TRBV18 and TRBJ2-1, with 8 bases lining up with TRBD2. Input material: peripheral blood. The TCR sequence derives from a man aged 50 to 59 with active COVID-19. The CDR3 loop is CASSPPTVSGGKNEQFF. CDR3 nucleotide sequence: TGTGCCAGCTCACCACCCACGGTGAGCGGGGGAAAAAATGAGCAGTTCTTC. Full variable domain (remainder filled in from reference TRBV18 and TRBJ2-1): NAGVMQNPRHLVRRRGQEARLRCSPMKGHSHVYWYRQLPEEGLKFMVYLQKENIIDESGMPKERFSAEFPKEGPSILRIQQVVRGDSAAYFCASSPPTVSGGKNEQFFGPGTRLTVL.